Listed here are 21 T cell receptor beta chains from one sample, sequenced in a study of T cells in women clearing cervical HPV infection. Sequencing used immunoSEQ multiplex PCR; TCRdb keeps in-frame clones, though not all of them. The sample totals tens of thousands of clones; its top ten clones hold about 7.7%. The sequenced sample consisted of blood buffy coat. The receptors originated from a woman aged 18 to 69 with a cervical HPV16 infection that either progressed to CIN3+ or cleared (not recorded which).

The sequenced part of the CDR3 DNA is TGTGCCAGCAGCTTGACCGGGACAGGGGGTAACGAG. Translation: CASSLTGTGGNE. The full CDR3 sequence reads CASSLTGTGGNEQYF. The chain has TRBV7-9 and TRBJ2-7; 11 nucleotides agree with TRBD1. The read terminates 3 residues before the CDR3 end, so the remaining end is supplied by the germline J gene. Germline values: CDR1 SEHNR, CDR2 FQNEAQ (reference sequence). V shed 3 bases and J 5 bases; nucleotides not matched to a gene: 6. The CDR3 consists of 15 residues.

About this clone itself: The CDR3 end lies 3 residues beyond the end of the read and is filled in from the germline J gene. The rearrangement joins TRBV7-8 to TRBJ2-1; 9 nucleotides line up with TRBD1. CDR1 is SGHVS, CDR2 FQNEAQ, per germline. The CDR3 runs to 14 residues. V lost 6 bases and J lost 7; bases outside the gene matches: 7. CDR3 in amino acids: CASRHTTGGNEQFF. The sequenced CDR3 bases are TGTGCCAGCAGACACACGACAGGGGGGAATGAG.

With respect to this clone: The junction departs from the called germline gene at one end, perhaps through a read error. The sequenced fragment ends 3 residues before the CDR3 boundary, so the rest is inferred from the germline J gene. The genes are TRBV20-1 and TRBJ2-1, with D possibly TRBD2 on 6 matching bases. This CDR3 comprises 14 residues. Looked up from germline, CDR1 is DFQATT and CDR2 is SNEGSKA (reference sequence). The CDR3 loop is CSARGGVHFNEQFF. Incomplete CDR3 DNA: TGCAGTGCCAGAGGCGGGGTCCACTTCAATGAG.

Remarks on this clone: The DNA ends 3 residues before the CDR3 does, and the rest of the CDR3 is filled in from the germline J gene. The chain uses TRBV7-2 and TRBJ2-7; TRBD2 aligns across 7 bases. V trimming: 5 bases; J trimming: 4 bases; junction bases outside the gene matches: 5. The CDR3 is made up of 13 amino acids. The germline V gene has CDR1 SGHTA and CDR2 FQGNSA. The covered CDR3 bases are TGTGCCAGCAGCCTAGGGACTATGTACGAG. Translating gives CASSLGTMYE. The full CDR3 reads CASSLGTMYEQYF.

Note on this clone: The read ends 3 residues early relative to the CDR3; the germline J gene fills the gap. The chain carries TRBV5-1 and TRBJ2-1, with TRBD2 matching over 9 bases. CDR1 is SGHRS, CDR2 YFSETQ, per germline. This CDR3 has 15 residues. With 4 bases clipped from V and 5 bases from J, the junction kept 7 bases outside the gene matches. The CDR3 DNA, read in part, is TGCGCCAGCAGCATAATAGCGGGGGCCGACAATGAG. Amino acid sequence: CASSIIAGADNE. Given in full, the CDR3 is CASSIIAGADNEQFF. Drawing the rest from reference TRBV5-1 and TRBJ2-1, the complete variable domain is KAGVTQTPRYLIKTRGQQVTLSCSPISGHRSVSWYQQTPGQGLQFLFEYFSETQRNKGNFPGRFSGRQFSNSRSEMNVSTLELGDSALYLCASSIIAGADNEQFFGPGTRLTVL.

With regard to this clone: Read sequence stops 3 residues before the CDR3 end, and the germline J gene provides the missing end. The chain carries TRBV24-1 and TRBJ2-1, with D uncertain. V was cut by 7 bases and J by 6 bases, with 9 bases left in between. Germline values: CDR1 KGHDR, CDR2 SFDVKD. This CDR3 is 12 amino acids long. CDR3 region: CATSHYTNEQFF. Incomplete CDR3 DNA: TGTGCCACCAGCCACTATACCAATGAG.

The chain's CDR3 is CASSPGTGEGYTF. Partial CDR3 DNA: TGTGCCAGCAGCCCCGGGACAGGAGAAGGG. V and J are TRBV5-6 and TRBJ1-2; 8 bases match TRBD1. The CDR3 end lies 3 residues beyond the end of the read and is filled in from the germline J gene. This CDR3 is 13 amino acids long. Germline loops: CDR1 SGHDT, CDR2 YYEEEE.

About this clone itself: Read data end 3 residues before the CDR3 end; the end is taken from the germline J gene. This chain links TRBV19 with TRBJ2-2, with 9 bases aligning to TRBD1. Per the germline V gene, CDR1 is LNHDA and CDR2 is SQIVND (reference sequence). V lost 7 bases to trimming and J lost 3 bases; unmatched junction nucleotides: 12. The CDR3 has 17 residues. The CDR3 loop is CASTPQRDRVDTGELFF. The sequenced CDR3 bases are TGTGCCAGTACTCCTCAGAGGGACAGGGTAGACACCGGGGAG.

Points on this clone: Sequencing ends 3 residues short of the CDR3 end; the germline J gene provides the rest. The chain links TRBV6-2 or TRBV6-3 to TRBJ1-1; D remains unclear. V lost 6 bases and J 3 bases, leaving 5 bases between the germline ends. The CDR3 has 11 amino acids. Germline CDR1 and CDR2: MNHEY and SVGEGT. This CDR3 is CASSSHTEAFF. CDR3 DNA, as far as it was read: TGTGCCAGCAGCTCCCACACTGAA.

Remarks on this clone: The read terminates 3 residues before the CDR3 end, so the remaining end is supplied by the germline J gene. The V and J genes are TRBV18 and TRBJ1-4; D is ambiguous. The CDR3 has 17 amino acids. The germline CDR1 and CDR2 sequences are KGHSH and LQKENI. The V and J ends lost 3 bases and 5 bases respectively, with 19 bases between them. CDR3 protein: CASSPDLLTDLNEKLFF. CDR3 bases read: TGTGCCAGCTCACCGGACTTATTAACGGACCTAAATGAAAAA. Based on the CDR3 plus reference TRBV18 and TRBJ1-4, the full variable domain is NAGVMQNPRHLVRRRGQEARLRCSPMKGHSHVYWYRQLPEEGLKFMVYLQKENIIDESGMPKERFSAEFPKEGPSILRIQQVVRGDSAAYFCASSPDLLTDLNEKLFFGSGTQLSVL.

Remarks on this clone: The read terminates 3 residues before the CDR3 end, so the remaining end is supplied by the germline J gene. This chain links TRBV7-2 with TRBJ1-4; no firm D call. CDR1 and CDR2 from the germline V gene are SGHTA and FQGNSA. V lost 1 base, J lost 4 bases, and 7 bases lay in between. The CDR3 spans 14 residues. The covered CDR3 bases are TGTGCCAGCAGCTTAGACAGTCTTAATGAAAAA. Encoded protein: CASSLDSLNEK. The CDR3 as a whole reads CASSLDSLNEKLFF.

A remark on this clone: The CDR3 is cut off 3 residues early in the read; its end comes from the germline J gene. The V call is TRBV5-1, the J call TRBJ1-4, with D maybe TRBD1 (5 bases). Germline V lookup: CDR1 SGHRS, CDR2 YFSETQ. The CDR3 totals 14 residues. V lost 3 bases to trimming and J lost 8 bases, with 14 bases between them. The CDR3 is CASSSNSRGEKLFF. The CDR3 DNA, read in part, is TGCGCCAGCAGCTCAAACTCCCGGGGGGAAAAA. Full variable domain (remainder filled in from reference TRBV5-1 and TRBJ1-4): KAGVTQTPRYLIKTRGQQVTLSCSPISGHRSVSWYQQTPGQGLQFLFEYFSETQRNKGNFPGRFSGRQFSNSRSEMNVSTLELGDSALYLCASSSNSRGEKLFFGSGTQLSVL.

As regards this clone: The read ends 3 residues shy of where the CDR3 ends; the end is completed using the germline J gene. V gene TRBV18 combines with J gene TRBJ2-4, with TRBD1 matching 11 bases. The length of the CDR3 is 16 residues. CDR1 KGHSH and CDR2 LQKENI come from the germline V gene. The CDR3 here is CASSPDVGQGANGQYF. The CDR3 bases that were read are TGTGCCAGCTCACCGGATGTTGGACAGGGGGCTAATGGT.

For this clone: The read comes to an end 3 residues before the CDR3 does, leaving the germline J gene to fill in the end. The rearrangement links TRBV30 to TRBJ2-1; 9 nucleotides agree with TRBD2. V shed 0 bases, J shed 6 bases, and the junction held 9 bases outside the gene matches. The CDR3 totals 16 residues. From germline, CDR1 is GTSNPN and CDR2 SVGIG (reference sequence). The CDR3 loop reads CAWSVLSSGATNEQFF. The DNA read from the CDR3 is TGTGCCTGGAGTGTACTTTCTAGCGGGGCAACCAATGAG.

Remarks on this clone: Read coverage stops 3 residues before the CDR3 terminus; the germline J gene supplies the remainder. The chain uses TRBV7-2 and TRBJ2-5; TRBD1 agrees at 8 bases. CDR1 and CDR2 (germline): SGHTA, FQGNSA. This CDR3 comprises 14 residues. V lost 4 bases to trimming and J lost 2 bases; unmatched junction nucleotides: 3. The sequenced part of the CDR3 DNA is TGTGCCAGCAGCTCCCGGACAGGGCAAGAGACC. Encoded protein: CASSSRTGQET. Given in full, the CDR3 is CASSSRTGQETQYF.

In regard to this clone: Read sequence stops 3 residues before the CDR3 end, and the germline J gene provides the missing end. The chain links TRBV6-1 to TRBJ1-1; the D gene is possibly TRBD1 (6 bases). Germline V gene lookup returns CDR1 MNHNS and CDR2 SASEGT. Between the trimmed V and J ends, which lost 3 bases and 1 base, there was a span of 12 bases. The CDR3 totals 15 residues. The CDR3 loop is CASSDRGGGNTEAFF. The CDR3 DNA, read in part, is TGTGCCAGCAGTGACAGGGGAGGGGGGAACACTGAA.

Of note for this clone: The read ends 3 residues early relative to the CDR3; the germline J gene fills the gap. The chain carries TRBV19 and TRBJ2-7; TRBD1 is a possible D gene (6 bases). The CDR3 sequence is 16 residues long. V was trimmed by 3 bases and J by 1 base, leaving 16 bases between them. From germline, CDR1 is LNHDA and CDR2 SQIVND (reference sequence). CDR3: CASSITGDTLSYEQYF. CDR3 DNA (partial): TGTGCCAGTAGTATTACCGGGGACACCCTGTCCTACGAG.

A note on this clone: Coverage ceases 3 residues before the CDR3 finishes, and the germline J gene fills in the end. The rearrangement uses TRBV16 and TRBJ2-1; weak D call: TRBD1 (6 bases). Trimming stripped 8 bases from V and 0 bases from J, with 14 bases between. CDR3 length: 15 amino acids. The germline V gene has CDR1 KGHSY and CDR2 FQNENV. The CDR3 spells CASLVDSASYNEQFF. The sequenced part of the CDR3 DNA is TGTGCCAGCTTAGTGGACAGTGCCTCCTACAATGAG. Full variable domain (missing parts from reference TRBV16 and TRBJ2-1): GEEVAQTPKHLVRGEGQKAKLYCAPIKGHSYVFWYQQVLKNEFKFLISFQNENVFDETGMPKERFSAKCLPNSPCSLEIQATKLEDSAVYFCASLVDSASYNEQFFGPGTRLTVL.

Points on this clone: The read finishes 3 residues shy of the CDR3 end, and the germline J gene is used to complete it. The chain is built from TRBV7-9 and TRBJ1-2; D unclear. Germline lookup yields CDR1 SEHNR and CDR2 FQNEAQ (reference sequence). The CDR3 consists of 12 residues. The sequenced CDR3 bases are TGTGCCAGCACGCTTCTGTCAGATACC. Residues: CASTLLSDT. The whole CDR3 is CASTLLSDTYTF.

About this clone: The read finishes 3 residues shy of the CDR3 end, and the germline J gene is used to complete it. The chain combines TRBV27 with TRBJ2-5, with a weak D call TRBD1 (5 bases). The CDR3 has 15 residues. Trimming took 1 base from V and 5 from J, leaving 14 bases between them. Germline-derived CDR1 and CDR2 are MNHEY and SMNVEV (reference sequence). CDR3 sequence reads: CASSLWGQEGETQYF. The DNA read from the CDR3 is TGTGCCAGCAGTTTATGGGGCCAAGAAGGGGAGACC.

Comment on this clone: With the read ending 3 residues before the CDR3 end, the germline J gene is used to fill in that end. The V call is TRBV6-2 or TRBV6-3, the J call TRBJ2-7, with TRBD1 identical over 7 bases. The germline CDR1 and CDR2 sequences are MNHEY and SVGEGT. The ends lost 5 bases at V and 2 bases at J; junction bases unmatched: 3. This CDR3 region has 13 residues. The DNA read from the CDR3 is TGTGCCAGCAGTGACAGGGCACCCTACGAG. Its protein is CASSDRAPYE. The entire CDR3 protein reads CASSDRAPYEQYF.